Ten or more counts support the clone carrying this T cell receptor beta chain. TCRdb processed the RT-PCR reads anew with MiXCR; each CDR3 protein has one entry. Of about 680,000 distinct CDR3 sequences listed, approximately 15% are singletons. V gave up 4 bases and J gave up 4 bases, with 4 bases separating them. This CDR3 is built from 11 residues. Germline CDR1 is SGHTA and CDR2 is FQGNSA. The rearrangement uses TRBV7-2 and TRBJ1-2, with no clear D. The sequence was obtained from a female donor in good health, serving as a healthy control. The sample consisted of memory CD4+ T cells from blood. CDR3 sequence (DNA): TGTGCCAGCAGCTCCACCTATGGCTACACCTTC. It translates to CASSSTYGYTF.